This T cell receptor beta chain was recorded in a study of T cells after posttransplantation cyclophosphamide (dated by TCRdb to between 2015 and 2016). About the investigation overall: Using TRB sequencing, the study followed how the T cell repertoire rebuilt after myeloablative bone marrow transplantation with posttransplantation cyclophosphamide given as GVHD prophylaxis. Antigen receptor sequencing covered samples from some 35 PTCy-treated patients and 15 to 20 of their related bone marrow donors. TRB sequencing was performed on blood from all 35 or so PTCy patients with 1-year posttransplant specimens. In 3 patients, up to roughly 3 additional blood samples taken between 2 and 5.2 years after transplant also underwent TRB sequencing, as did pretransplant blood from several patients. TRA and TRB clonality were tightly correlated in several samples, so subsequent TCR analyses focused on TRB only. Public TRB sequences were compared against a database of over 3,000 sequences linked to responses to pathogens, tumor antigens, self-antigens and alloantigens.

The investigation overall reported the following: Across about 49 patients, TRB clonality was highly associated with recipient CMV seropositivity and CMV reactivation, and PTCy diversity was similar to diversity in CNI/methotrexate controls. The TRB repertoires of T cells infiltrating skin or the GI tract showed only limited overlap with the TRB repertoires found in blood. Donor-recipient similarity was low at 1-2 months but increased during the first year, and donor CD8+ memory clones often dominated later blood repertoires.

The CDR3 covers 15 residues, taking in both the cysteine and the phenylalanine. CDR3 DNA is the only sequence kept; it has 45 bases, read in frame from the first base. At the junction V is shortened by 6 bases and J by 0 bases; bases outside the gene matches: 5. CDR1 and CDR2 are read off the germline V gene (reference sequence) as PRHDT and FYEKMQ. TRB sequencing was run on genomic DNA with either the immunoSEQ assay at survey resolution or the hsTCRB kit. In the source study's methods: The immunoSEQ software handled initial read processing, and the LymphoSeq R package was used for repertoire analyses. Clonality was calculated as 1 minus normalized Shannon entropy, and the Gini coefficient was also calculated for each TRB dataset. To infer phenotypes in unsorted samples, TRB sequences from sorted subsets of the recipient or donor were mapped onto unsorted samples from the same recipient. TCRdb limited this immuneACCESS table to in-frame rearrangements with V and J called. A share of clones is missing; checked studies link under half to unresolved V genes, and the rest is unexplained. The V and J calls and the clone size are those of that table, but D and trimming were determined from the DNA. A total of around 17,000 clones appear in this sample, about 77% of them only once. The ten largest make up roughly 31% of the sample.

Note on this clone: It has no known antigen specificity. No clone much larger than this one lies a single base away; base qualities are absent.

The treatment or condition label of this sample denotes: high-dose cyclophosphamide on days +3 and +4 as single-agent GVHD prophylaxis. Busulfan and fludarabine conditioning, a related or unrelated marrow graft, and cyclophosphamide on days +3 and +4 were given to PTCy patients. The PTCy-treated patients were enrolled in a prospective multi-institutional clinical trial. Mononuclear cells from peripheral blood and bone marrow were separated by Ficoll-Hypaque density centrifugation and then cryopreserved. CD4+ and CD8+ T cells, including naive and memory subsets, were sorted by FACS on a FACSAria II.

Sequencing was performed on CD8+ T cells sorted from PBMCs, taken approximately 2,000 days after a stem cell transplant with posttransplant cyclophosphamide. The receptor was derived from a female patient in her thirties or forties who received an allogeneic stem cell transplant from a related donor, was CMV-positive, and had no GVHD. Following a transplant, a fraction of the T cells may be traceable to the graft donor. This chain joins TRBV13 to TRBJ2-7; 10 junctional bases match TRBD1. Read as DNA, the sequence is TGTGCCAGCAGGGCGGGACAGGGGAGCTCCTACGAGCAGTACTTC. It codes for CASRAGQGSSYEQYF.